This entry lists 13 T cell receptor beta chains sequenced from one sample in a study of spatial heterogeneity in lung cancer. Study-wide points: Counts of expanded intratumoral alpha and beta TCRs tracked tumor mutation counts.

Their cognate antigens are unknown. MiXCR was run by TCRdb on the 5' RACE reads, yielding one entry per CDR3 protein. The data contain about 2,300 distinct CDR3 sequences, roughly a fifth of them singletons. Time point indicated: sample taken at primary tumor resection. The sample consisted of lung tumor tissue, taken at surgery. These receptors came from a male donor with early-stage non-small cell lung cancer.

The table lists this clonotype with a few counts. This sequence joins TRBV12-3 or TRBV12-4 and TRBJ2-2, with D possibly TRBD1 on 5 matching bases. This CDR3 has 14 residues. V was trimmed by 5 bases and J by 4 bases, leaving 11 bases between them. CDR3 sequence: CASSAYRGTGELFF. In DNA, the CDR3 is TGTGCCAGCAGTGCTTATAGGGGCACCGGGGAGCTGTTTTTT.

Within the sample, this clonotype is medium-sized. The chain has TRBV29-1 and TRBJ1-1, with D uncertain. V was clipped by 6 bases and J by 3 bases, with 8 bases between them. The CDR3 loop spans 11 amino acids. Germline values: CDR1 SQVTM, CDR2 ANQGSEA. DNA for the CDR3: TGCAGCGTCAGCAGGTACACTGAAGCTTTCTTT. It is translated as CSVSRYTEAFF.

This chain uses TRBV5-4 with TRBJ1-2, with 7 bases matching TRBD1. Germline loops: CDR1 SGHNT, CDR2 YYREEE (reference sequence). The trim removed 3 bases at V and 6 bases at J, leaving 11 bases unmatched. The CDR3 extends over 15 amino acids. DNA for the CDR3: TGTGCCAGCAGCTACGGGACGAGGGGGCGGAATGGCTACACCTTC. It is translated as CASSYGTRGRNGYTF.

This clonotype was detected ten times or more. The chain has TRBV6-1 and TRBJ1-2; the D gene is possibly TRBD1 (6 bases). Germline CDR1 is MNHNS and CDR2 is SASEGT. V was cut by 6 bases and J by 6 bases, with 14 bases left in between. The CDR3 contains 13 residues. CDR3 DNA: TGTGCCAGCAGCCCCCAGGGGTTAAATGGCTACACCTTC. Translating it yields CASSPQGLNGYTF.

This clonotype was observed many times. The genes are TRBV12-3 or TRBV12-4 and TRBJ1-5; D perhaps matches TRBD1 (5 bases). The CDR3 covers 14 residues. Trimming removed 5 bases at V and 3 bases at J, with 11 bases between. CDR3: CASSPQGYNQPQHF. The CDR3 nucleotides are TGTGCCAGCAGTCCGCAGGGATACAATCAGCCCCAGCATTTT.

The chain uses TRBV24-1 and TRBJ2-1; the D is unclear. Trimming left V 4 bases short and J 3 bases short, with 6 bases between. This CDR3 comprises 13 residues. Germline CDR1 reads KGHDR; CDR2 reads SFDVKD. The CDR3 DNA reads as TGTGCCACCAGTGACAGTTACTACAATGAGCAGTTCTTC. Its protein is CATSDSYYNEQFF.

The V call is TRBV7-2, the J call TRBJ2-5, with unresolved D. This CDR3 comprises 14 residues. The V and J ends lost 2 bases and 4 bases respectively, with 11 bases between them. CDR1 is SGHTA, CDR2 FQGNSA, per germline. CDR3 coding DNA: TGTGCCAGCAGCTTATTAACCTACTCAGAGACCCAGTACTTC. Translation: CASSLLTYSETQYF.

This clonotype was seen repeatedly, ten times or more. The V and J genes are TRBV15 and TRBJ2-2; 7 bases agree with TRBD2. Germline lookup yields CDR1 LNHNV and CDR2 YYDKDF (reference sequence). Trimming cost V 1 base and J 4 bases; bases outside gene matches: 6. The CDR3 has 16 residues. CDR3 DNA sequence: TGTGCCACCAGCAGAGGGACTAGAAGAAGCACCGGGGAGCTGTTTTTT. Its translation is CATSRGTRRSTGELFF.

V usage is TRBV9 and J usage is TRBJ2-7; the match to TRBD2 covers 11 bases. The V and J ends lost 3 bases and 1 base, in that order; junction bases with no gene match: 3. Germline V gene data show CDR1 as SGDLS and CDR2 as YYNGEE. The CDR3 spans 15 residues. CDR3 nucleotides: TGTGCCAGCAGCGAGGGGACTAGCGGTTCCTACGAGCAGTACTTC. This codes for CASSEGTSGSYEQYF.

The sample holds a few counts of this clonotype. This sequence joins TRBV28 and TRBJ2-7; 10 positions agree with TRBD1. CDR3 length equals 12 residues. Germline V gene lookup returns CDR1 MDHEN and CDR2 SYDVKM. V trimming: 8 bases; J trimming: 5 bases; junction bases outside the gene matches: 3. CDR3 bases: TGTGCCAGCGAGGGACAGGGGAACGAGCAGTACTTC. Translating gives CASEGQGNEQYF.

This clonotype is labeled large (0.1 to 1%). The chain joins TRBV7-6 to TRBJ1-5; 7 bases match TRBD1. Germline trimming cut 3 bases from V and 5 bases from J; bases unmatched to any gene: 4. This CDR3 spans 14 amino acids. Germline loops: CDR1 SGHVS, CDR2 FNYEAQ. The CDR3 region has the DNA TGTGCCAGCAGCTTGACAGGGTTTCATCAGCCCCAGCATTTT. This gives the protein CASSLTGFHQPQHF. The entire variable domain, with the rest obtained from reference TRBV7-6 and TRBJ1-5, is as follows: GAGVSQSPRYKVTKRGQDVALRCDPISGHVSLYWYRQALGQGPEFLTYFNYEAQQDKSGLPNDRFSAERPEGSISTLTIQRTEQRDSAMYRCASSLTGFHQPQHFGDGTRLSIL.

This clonotype showed up many times. The chain recombines TRBV6-8 with TRBJ1-5; 7 bases line up with TRBD1. The V gene's germline CDR1 is MNHGY and CDR2 SAAAGT. CDR3 length: 15 residues. The V and J ends lost 5 bases and 3 bases, in that order; junction bases with no gene match: 7. CDR3: CASSGQEGFNQPQHF. The CDR3 coding sequence is TGTGCCAGCAGTGGACAGGAAGGGTTCAATCAGCCCCAGCATTTT.

The chain links TRBV20-1 to TRBJ2-7; no clear D gene. The V gene lost 3 bases and the J gene lost 0 bases, with 6 bases spanning the gap. CDR1 and CDR2 (germline): DFQATT, SNEGSKA (reference sequence). The CDR3 consists of 12 residues. This chain's CDR3 is CSARISSYEQYF. CDR3 DNA sequence: TGCAGTGCTAGGATTTCCTCCTACGAGCAGTACTTC.